These T cell receptor beta chains were read from a single sample in a study of shared clonotypes between healthy human individuals. Clones were sequenced by immunoSEQ multiplex PCR, and TCRdb holds only the in-frame ones, with some missing. This sample has approximately 1.5 million clones, with approximately 98.5% found just once. Sequencing was done on a sample of naive CD4+ T cells sorted from blood. The receptors derive from a man aged 25 to 45 in good health. Both conserved end residues are part of each CDR3. The D gene is left open where the match is weak. Only part of the rows carry a size: once, few, many, or a class if the clone is expanded.

abundance,v_gene,j_gene,d_gene,CDR3aa,CDR3nt
.,TRBV2,TRBJ2-3,.,CASGNSGGTDTQYF,TGTGCCAGCGGAAATAGCGGTGGCACAGATACGCAGTATTTT
.,TRBV7-3,TRBJ2-7,.,CASSLREIPTYEQYF,TGTGCCAGCAGCTTAAGAGAGATACCCACCTACGAGCAGTACTTC
.,TRBV7-2,TRBJ2-3,.,CASSRQGGGTDTQYF,TGTGCCAGCAGCCGTCAGGGTGGGGGCACAGATACGCAGTATTTT
.,TRBV5-4,TRBJ2-7,TRBD1,CASRDRGNNEQYF,TGTGCCAGCCGCGACAGGGGGAACAACGAGCAGTACTTC
.,TRBV18,TRBJ1-2,.,CASSPTTGYLGEGYTF,TGTGCCAGCTCACCAACTACGGGGTACTTAGGAGAGGGCTACACCTTC
.,TRBV20-1,TRBJ2-3,.,CSAWDFNTQYF,TGCAGTGCTTGGGACTTTAATACGCAGTATTTT
.,TRBV5-4,TRBJ2-7,TRBD2,CASSRSGVYEQYF,TGTGCCAGCAGCAGGAGCGGGGTCTACGAGCAGTACTTC
.,TRBV5-5,TRBJ2-2,.,CASSHLGSGTGELFF,TGTGCCAGCAGCCACCTTGGCTCGGGCACCGGGGAGCTGTTTTTT
once,TRBV5-4,TRBJ2-1,TRBD2,CASSLRLAGRDNEQFF,TGTGCCAGCAGCCTCCGACTAGCGGGGAGGGACAATGAGCAGTTCTTC
.,TRBV19,TRBJ2-1,.,CASSIRPPGLEHNEQFF,TGTGCCAGTAGTATTCGGCCCCCGGGACTCGAACACAATGAGCAGTTCTTC
.,TRBV6-5,TRBJ1-1,TRBD1,CASSYTGTGGTEAFF,TGTGCCAGCAGTTACACGGGAACAGGGGGCACTGAAGCTTTCTTT
.,TRBV5-1,TRBJ2-1,.,CASSLAGSKLYNEQFF,TGCGCCAGCAGCTTAGCAGGGTCCAAACTCTACAATGAGCAGTTCTTC
.,TRBV19,TRBJ2-2,TRBD2,CASTRLAGVPGELFF,TGTGCCAGTACCCGGCTAGCGGGAGTCCCCGGGGAGCTGTTTTTT
.,TRBV6-1,TRBJ2-2,.,CAGRPGRSAGELFF,TGTGCCGGCCGGCCCGGACGAAGTGCCGGGGAGCTGTTTTTT
.,TRBV9,TRBJ2-1,TRBD1,CASSAGTGAYNEQFF,TGTGCCAGCAGCGCGGGGACAGGGGCCTACAATGAGCAGTTCTTC
.,TRBV30,TRBJ1-5,.,CAWSRLESNQPQHF,TGTGCCTGGAGTCGGTTAGAGAGCAATCAGCCCCAGCATTTT
.,TRBV2,TRBJ1-5,.,CASSERFTSATQHF,TGTGCCAGCAGTGAAAGGTTTACCTCGGCTACCCAGCATTTT
.,TRBV20-1,TRBJ2-7,.,CSVRDSYEQYF,TGCAGTGTCCGGGACTCCTACGAGCAGTACTTC
.,TRBV5-6,TRBJ1-2,.,CASSLAIRTNYGYTF,TGTGCCAGCAGCTTGGCCATCAGGACTAACTATGGCTACACCTTC
.,TRBV2,TRBJ1-1,.,CASTKTGPYRTEAFF,TGTGCCAGCACCAAAACGGGACCCTATAGGACTGAAGCTTTCTTT
.,TRBV14,TRBJ2-5,.,CASSQINLETQYF,TGTGCCAGCAGCCAAATAAATCTGGAGACCCAGTACTTC
.,TRBV7-8,TRBJ2-7,.,CASSLAGAQVGSVLYF,TGTGCCAGCAGCTTAGCAGGGGCGCAGGTGGGGAGTGTTTTGTACTTC
.,TRBV9,TRBJ2-3,TRBD1,CASSVGTGVTDTQYF,TGTGCCAGCAGCGTAGGAACAGGGGTAACAGATACGCAGTATTTT
.,TRBV5-4,TRBJ2-2,TRBD2,CASSPRRGNSGELFF,TGTGCCAGCAGCCCACGGCGGGGGAATTCCGGGGAGCTGTTTTTT
.,TRBV6-5,TRBJ2-3,.,CASSYRAYTDTQYF,TGTGCCAGCAGTTACAGGGCCTACACAGATACGCAGTATTTT
.,TRBV7-2,TRBJ2-7,TRBD2,CASSLEIGGAGGREQYF,TGTGCCAGCAGCCTAGAAATCGGCGGAGCGGGAGGTCGAGAGCAGTACTTC
.,TRBV7-2,TRBJ2-1,.,CASSPGTPLNEQFF,TGTGCCAGCAGCCCCGGGACACCTCTCAATGAGCAGTTCTTC
.,TRBV27,TRBJ2-7,TRBD2,CASSARLAGGVNEQYF,TGTGCCAGCAGTGCCCGACTAGCGGGAGGGGTCAACGAGCAGTACTTC
.,TRBV14,TRBJ1-1,TRBD1,CASNRRDRLTEAFF,TGTGCCAGCAACCGCCGGGACAGGCTCACTGAAGCTTTCTTT
.,TRBV27,TRBJ2-7,.,CASMEGLGAHEQYF,TGTGCCAGCATGGAGGGCTTAGGGGCCCACGAGCAGTACTTC
.,TRBV5-5,TRBJ2-7,.,CASSLAASFNTEQYF,TGTGCCAGCAGCTTGGCGGCTAGTTTCAATACAGAGCAGTACTTC
.,TRBV28,TRBJ2-2,.,CASRSTPGELFF,TGTGCCAGCAGGAGTACACCGGGGGAGCTGTTTTTT
.,TRBV5-4,TRBJ2-7,.,CASSNFRRDTYEQYF,TGTGCCAGCAGCAACTTCAGACGGGACACCTACGAGCAGTACTTC
.,TRBV11-3,TRBJ2-1,TRBD1,CASSPGTASRLYNEQFF,TGTGCCAGCAGCCCGGGGACAGCTTCTCGTCTCTACAATGAGCAGTTCTTC
.,TRBV14,TRBJ1-1,.,CASSQDEGTTNTEAFF,TGTGCCAGCAGCCAAGATGAGGGCACCACGAACACTGAAGCTTTCTTT
.,TRBV10-3,TRBJ2-3,.,CAIGQLTDTQYF,TGTGCCATCGGGCAGCTCACAGATACGCAGTATTTT
.,TRBV14,TRBJ2-6,TRBD2,CASSKAGGAGANVLTF,TGTGCCAGCAGCAAAGCGGGGGGCGCTGGGGCCAACGTCCTGACTTTC
.,TRBV6-6,TRBJ2-3,.,CASSYPVGSTDTQYF,TGTGCCAGCAGTTACCCGGTGGGGAGCACAGATACGCAGTATTTT
.,TRBV7-2,TRBJ2-2,.,CASRSKNTGELFF,TGTGCCAGCAGATCCAAGAACACCGGGGAGCTGTTTTTT